This TCR beta chain stems from a study of response to subunit inactivated influenza vaccine. Findings and caveats of the study: Few additional T cells are recruited per seasonal influenza vaccination, authors suggested.

TCRdb reanalysed the RT-PCR reads using MiXCR and keeps one entry per CDR3 protein. This sample has about 520,000 distinct CDR3 sequences, with approximately 24% found just once. Concerning this clonotype: Its antigen is currently unknown.

The TCR originated in a man in his fifties who received an inactivated influenza vaccine. This specimen consisted of CD4+ T cells sorted from PBMCs, obtained 5 days after vaccination.

As DNA, the CDR3 is TGCAGCGTTGTATCCGGGGGTAGCAATCAGCCCCAGCATTTT. Translation: CSVVSGGSNQPQHF. J is TRBJ1-5 and V is TRBV29-1; possibly TRBD1 for D (5 bases). The CDR3 totals 14 residues. V dropped 4 bases and J dropped 0 bases, with 10 bases sitting between them. The V gene's germline CDR1 is SQVTM and CDR2 ANQGSEA.